Below, 8 T cell receptor beta chains from the same sample are listed, as sequenced in a study of control samples from healthy donors and cancer patients. Libraries were prepared by immunoSEQ multiplex PCR; TCRdb keeps only in-frame clonotypes and omits some of them. This table holds roughly 170,000 clones, around 94% found once. The sample was blood. The receptors shown here come from a woman aged 18-29 years in good health.

The chain links TRBV28 to TRBJ1-5, with no clear D. There are 12 residues in the CDR3. Trimming shortened V by 1 base and J by 10 bases, and 8 bases separated the two germline ends. In germline, CDR1 is MDHEN, CDR2 SYDVKM. This chain's CDR3 is CASSLLVNPQHF. DNA for the CDR3: TGTGCCAGCAGTTTATTAGTTAACCCCCAGCATTTT.

V and J are TRBV6-5 and TRBJ1-5, with D possibly TRBD1 on 5 matching bases. V lost 6 bases, J lost 7 bases, and 19 bases lay in between. Germline assignment: CDR1 MNHEY and CDR2 SVGAGI. The CDR3 length is 15 residues. The CDR3 loop is CASSHTGGSNQPQHF. DNA for the CDR3: TGTGCCAGCAGCCACACTGGGGGAAGTAACCAGCCCCAGCATTTT.

V and J are TRBV7-9 and TRBJ1-5, with D maybe TRBD1 (6 bases). The CDR3 runs to 15 residues. Germline CDR1 and CDR2: SEHNR and FQNEAQ (reference sequence). Trimming left V 4 bases short and J 6 bases short, with 16 bases between. The chain's CDR3 is CASSSEGEVSQPQHF. The DNA for the CDR3 is TGTGCCAGCAGCTCCGAGGGGGAGGTGAGTCAGCCCCAGCATTTT.

The gene calls are TRBV6-1 and TRBJ1-5; no definite D call. The CDR3 extends over 15 amino acids. The V and J ends lost 0 bases and 9 bases respectively, with 15 bases between them. Germline V gene data show CDR1 as MNHNS and CDR2 as SASEGT. The CDR3 nucleotides read TGTGCCAGCAGTGAAGCGCAACCTAACTTTAGGCCCCAGCATTTT. Translating it yields CASSEAQPNFRPQHF.

The gene calls are TRBV28 and TRBJ1-3; the D is unclear. Germline CDR1 is MDHEN and CDR2 is SYDVKM. Trimming pared 6 bases from V and 1 base from J, leaving 10 bases between. CDR3 length equals 14 residues. The CDR3 spells CASSIIQSGNTIYF. In nucleotides, the CDR3 is TGTGCCAGCAGCATAATTCAGTCTGGAAACACCATATATTTT.

V usage is TRBV2 and J usage is TRBJ2-2; D may correspond to TRBD1 or TRBD2 (5 bases each). CDR3 length: 15 residues. With 4 bases removed from V and 1 base from J, the gap between germline ends came to 10 bases. Germline CDR1 is SNHLY and CDR2 is FYNNEI. The CDR3 region is CASSGAGRNTGELFF. As DNA, the CDR3 is TGTGCCAGCAGTGGGGCAGGGAGGAACACCGGGGAGCTGTTTTTT.

The V gene is TRBV19, the J gene TRBJ1-5; D gene uncertain. The V and J ends lost 7 bases and 2 bases respectively, with 9 bases between them. The CDR3 is 13 amino acids. Looked up from germline, CDR1 is LNHDA and CDR2 is SQIVND (reference sequence). The CDR3 bases are TGTGCCAGTAATCCCTCAGGCAATCAGCCCCAGCATTTT. Protein product: CASNPSGNQPQHF.

V gene TRBV9 combines with J gene TRBJ1-5; D may be TRBD1 (5 bases). V dropped 2 bases and J dropped 7 bases, with 13 bases sitting between them. The CDR3 runs to 14 residues. The germline CDR1 and CDR2 sequences are SGDLS and YYNGEE. The CDR3 loop is CASSVTDGGQPQHF. In DNA form, the CDR3 reads TGTGCCAGCAGCGTGACAGACGGGGGGCAGCCCCAGCATTTT. Using reference TRBV9 and TRBJ1-5 for the parts outside the CDR3, the full variable domain is DSGVTQTPKHLITATGQRVTLRCSPRSGDLSVYWYQQSLDQGLQFLIQYYNGEERAKGNILERFSAQQFPDLHSELNLSSLELGDSALYFCASSVTDGGQPQHFGDGTRLSIL.